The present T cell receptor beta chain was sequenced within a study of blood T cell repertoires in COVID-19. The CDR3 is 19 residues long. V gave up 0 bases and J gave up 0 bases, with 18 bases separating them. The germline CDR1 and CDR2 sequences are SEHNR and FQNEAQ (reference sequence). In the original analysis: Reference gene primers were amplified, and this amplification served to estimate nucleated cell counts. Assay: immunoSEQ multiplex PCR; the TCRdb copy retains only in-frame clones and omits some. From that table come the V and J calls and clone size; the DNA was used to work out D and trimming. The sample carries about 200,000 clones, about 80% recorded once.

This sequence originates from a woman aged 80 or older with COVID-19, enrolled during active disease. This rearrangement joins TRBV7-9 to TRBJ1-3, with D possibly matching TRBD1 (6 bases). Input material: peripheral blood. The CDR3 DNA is TGTGCCAGCAGCTTAGCGAGGGGGAGACACTGGTCCTCTGGAAACACCATATATTTT. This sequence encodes CASSLARGRHWSSGNTIYF.